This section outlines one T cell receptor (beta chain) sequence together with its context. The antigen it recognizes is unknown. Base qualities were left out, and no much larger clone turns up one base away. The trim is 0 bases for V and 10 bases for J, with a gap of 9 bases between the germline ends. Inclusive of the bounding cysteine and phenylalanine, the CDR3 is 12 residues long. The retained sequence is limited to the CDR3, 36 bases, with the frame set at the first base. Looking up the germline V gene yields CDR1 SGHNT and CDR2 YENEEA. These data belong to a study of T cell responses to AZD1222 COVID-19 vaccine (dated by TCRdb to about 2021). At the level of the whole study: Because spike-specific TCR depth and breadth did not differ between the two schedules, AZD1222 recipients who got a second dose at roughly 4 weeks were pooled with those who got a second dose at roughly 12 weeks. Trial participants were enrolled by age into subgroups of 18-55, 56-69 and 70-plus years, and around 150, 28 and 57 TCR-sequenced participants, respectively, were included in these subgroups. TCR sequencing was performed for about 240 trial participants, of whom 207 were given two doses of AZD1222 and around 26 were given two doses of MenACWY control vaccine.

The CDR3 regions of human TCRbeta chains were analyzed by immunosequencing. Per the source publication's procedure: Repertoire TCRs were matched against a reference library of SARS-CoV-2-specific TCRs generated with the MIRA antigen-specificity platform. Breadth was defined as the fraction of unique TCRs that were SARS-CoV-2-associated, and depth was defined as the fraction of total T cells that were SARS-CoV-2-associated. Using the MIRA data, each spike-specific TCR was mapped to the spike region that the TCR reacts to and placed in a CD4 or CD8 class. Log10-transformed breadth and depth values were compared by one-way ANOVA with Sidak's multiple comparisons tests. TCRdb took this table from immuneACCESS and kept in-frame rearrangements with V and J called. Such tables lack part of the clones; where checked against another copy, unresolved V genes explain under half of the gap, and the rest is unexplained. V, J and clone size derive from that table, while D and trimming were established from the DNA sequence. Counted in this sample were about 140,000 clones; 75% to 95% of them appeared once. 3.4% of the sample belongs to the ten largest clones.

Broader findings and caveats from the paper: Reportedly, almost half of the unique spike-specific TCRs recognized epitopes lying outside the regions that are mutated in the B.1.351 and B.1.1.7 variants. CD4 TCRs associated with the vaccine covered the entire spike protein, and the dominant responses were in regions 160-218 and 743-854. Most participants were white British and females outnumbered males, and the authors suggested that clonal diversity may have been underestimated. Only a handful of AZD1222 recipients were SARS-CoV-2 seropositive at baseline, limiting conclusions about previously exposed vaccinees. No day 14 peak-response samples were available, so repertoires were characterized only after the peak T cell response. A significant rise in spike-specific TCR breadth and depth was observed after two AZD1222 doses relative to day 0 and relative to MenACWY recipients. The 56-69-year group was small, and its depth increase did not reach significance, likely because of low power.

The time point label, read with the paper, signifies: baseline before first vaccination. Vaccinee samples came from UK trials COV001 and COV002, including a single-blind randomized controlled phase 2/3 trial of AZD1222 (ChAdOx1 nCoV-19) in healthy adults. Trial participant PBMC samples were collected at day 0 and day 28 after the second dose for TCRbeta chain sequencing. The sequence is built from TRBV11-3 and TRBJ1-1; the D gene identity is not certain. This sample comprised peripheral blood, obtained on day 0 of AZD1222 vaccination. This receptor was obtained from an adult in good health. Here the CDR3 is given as CASSLDREVAFF. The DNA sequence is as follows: TGTGCCAGCAGCTTAGACAGAGAAGTAGCTTTCTTT. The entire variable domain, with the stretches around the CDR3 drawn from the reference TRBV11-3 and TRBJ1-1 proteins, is EAGVVQSPRYKIIEKKQPVAFWCNPISGHNTLYWYLQNLGQGPELLIRYENEEAVDDSQLPKDRFSAERLKGVDSTLKIQPAELGDSAVYLCASSLDREVAFFGQGTRLTVV.